This is a list of T cell receptor beta chains from one sample in a study of blood T cells in healthy people across ages. TCRdb used MiXCR to reprocess the 5' RACE reads, holding one entry per CDR3 protein. The sample contains 980,000 or so distinct CDR3 sequences, about 44% of which appear only once. The specimen sequenced was blood. All receptors derive from a man aged 30 to 45 in good health. Both conserved end residues are part of each CDR3. A D gene is named only where the DNA matches it firmly. The size entry is marked missing in some rows and otherwise reads once, few, many or a size class.

d_call,clone_size,j_call,v_call,cdr3_nt,cdr3_aa
TRBD2,-,TRBJ2-6,TRBV6-2/TRBV6-3,TGTGCCAGCAGTTTTCCGGGACTAGCGGGGTTAGGGGCCAACGTCCTGACTTTC,CASSFPGLAGLGANVLTF
-,-,TRBJ1-1,TRBV12-3/TRBV12-4,TGTGCCAGCATTTCGAATCGCGGGCTTTGGGTGGACACTGAAGCTTTCTTT,CASISNRGLWVDTEAFF
TRBD1,-,TRBJ1-1,TRBV15,TGTGCCACCAGCCCAAAGGACAGGAATCGACTTGCGAACACTGAAGCTTTCTTT,CATSPKDRNRLANTEAFF
-,-,TRBJ1-5,TRBV4-2,TGTGCCAGCAGCCAAGAGGATAATAATCAAGTGCCCCAGCATTTT,CASSQEDNNQVPQHF
-,few,TRBJ1-5,TRBV12-3/TRBV12-4,TGTGCCAGCAGTTCACAGGGAATCAATCAGCCCCAGCATTTT,CASSSQGINQPQHF
-,-,TRBJ1-6,TRBV3-1,TGTGCCAGCAGCCAAGGGACAGCTAATTCACCCCTCCACTTT,CASSQGTANSPLHF
TRBD1,-,TRBJ1-1,TRBV6-1,TGTGCCAGCAAATGGACAGGGAGCGGGAACACTGAAGCTTTCTTT,CASKWTGSGNTEAFF
-,once,TRBJ2-7,TRBV3-1,TGTGCCAGCAGTGAAACCCCAGGGGCGATCAATGAGCAGTACTTC,CASSETPGAINEQYF
-,-,TRBJ2-5,TRBV3-1,TGTGCCAGCAGCCACGTGACAGAAGAGACCCAGTACTTC,CASSHVTEETQYF
TRBD2,-,TRBJ2-1,TRBV24-1,TGTGCCACCAGTGATCCTGGGACTAGCAGCGATGAGCAGTTCTTC,CATSDPGTSSDEQFF
-,-,TRBJ1-6,TRBV3-1,TGTGCCAGCAGCCAGGGCGGACCAGGAGGTTCACCCCTCCACTTT,CASSQGGPGGSPLHF
TRBD1,-,TRBJ2-1,TRBV15,TGTGCCACCAGCGGAGGGACAGGGGGTAGAGATGAGCAGTTCTTC,CATSGGTGGRDEQFF
TRBD1,-,TRBJ2-5,TRBV5-1,TGCGCCAGCAGCGGACAGGGTTCGGGAGAGACCCAGTACTTC,CASSGQGSGETQYF
TRBD2,-,TRBJ2-7,TRBV20-1,TGCAGTGCTAGGCCTAGCGGGGGATCCTACGAGCAGTACTTC,CSARPSGGSYEQYF
TRBD1,few,TRBJ2-4,TRBV5-5,TGTGCCAGCAGCTTGGCCGATCAGGGGGCCGGTACTAAAAACATTCAGTACTTC,CASSLADQGAGTKNIQYF
-,-,TRBJ2-6,TRBV14,TGTGCCAGCAGCCAAGACCATAATTGGGTGTCTGGGGCCAACGTCCTGACTTTC,CASSQDHNWVSGANVLTF
-,-,TRBJ2-7,TRBV7-9,TGTGCCAGCAGCTTACAGGCCGCCTACGAGCAGTACTTC,CASSLQAAYEQYF
-,-,TRBJ1-1,TRBV20-1,TGCAGTGCTAGAGATAGTGGACGGCTGAACACTGAAGCTTTCTTT,CSARDSGRLNTEAFF
-,-,TRBJ2-7,TRBV4-2,TGTGCCAGCAGCCAAGTTTCAGGGTCCCTTAACGAGCAGTACTTC,CASSQVSGSLNEQYF
TRBD1,-,TRBJ2-7,TRBV6-2/TRBV6-3,TGTGCCAGCAGTCCAGGGGGCTTGCAGTACTTC,CASSPGGLQYF
-,many,TRBJ2-6,TRBV25-1,TGTGCCAGCAGTGTTGGGGCCAACGTCCTGACTTTC,CASSVGANVLTF
-,-,TRBJ2-7,TRBV27,TGTGCCAGCACTTCGGCAGGGGGGAATTTCCACGAGCAGTACTTC,CASTSAGGNFHEQYF
TRBD2,-,TRBJ2-5,TRBV6-1,TGTGCCAGCAGTGAAATGCTAGCGGGGAGAGAGACCCAGTACTTC,CASSEMLAGRETQYF
-,-,TRBJ2-7,TRBV6-2/TRBV6-3,TGTGCCGGCAGTCCGACAGAGACCTACGAGCAGTACTTC,CAGSPTETYEQYF
TRBD1,-,TRBJ1-1,TRBV3-1,TGTGCCAGCTACGGACAGGGTGAGGACATGAACACTGAGACTTTCTTT,CASYGQGEDMNTETFF
-,-,TRBJ2-7,TRBV30,TGTGCCTGGATTAACGACCCCACCTACGAGCAGTACTTC,CAWINDPTYEQYF
TRBD1,few,TRBJ2-7,TRBV6-1,TGTGCCAGCAGGAGATCGGGACAGGGGGCGACCACCTACTACGAGCAGTACTTC,CASRRSGQGATTYYEQYF
TRBD2,few,TRBJ2-5,TRBV6-1,TGTGCCAGCAGGGAAGCGGGGAGTGGTGCAAAGACCCAGTACTTC,CASREAGSGAKTQYF
TRBD2,-,TRBJ2-5,TRBV20-1,TGCAGTGCCGGCGAACTAGCGGGTATCCAAGAGACCCAGTACTTC,CSAGELAGIQETQYF
-,-,TRBJ1-2,TRBV2,TGTGCCAGCAGATCGGACAGTTATGGCTACACCTTC,CASRSDSYGYTF
TRBD1,-,TRBJ1-4,TRBV4-1,TGCGCCAGCAGCCCATGGACAGGGGGCCCAACTAATGAAAAACTGTTTTTT,CASSPWTGGPTNEKLFF
-,many,TRBJ2-5,TRBV2,TGTGCCAGCAGTGGACAAGAAGAGACCCAGTACTTC,CASSGQEETQYF
-,-,TRBJ2-7,TRBV7-2,TGTGCCAGCACCCATAGAGGTGAGGCTACCTACGAGCAGTACTTC,CASTHRGEATYEQYF
-,-,TRBJ1-2,TRBV6-5,TGTGCCAGCAGAAGATCAATAAATAACAACAATGGCTACACCTTC,CASRRSINNNNGYTF
-,-,TRBJ2-1,TRBV6-1,TGTGCCAGCAGTGAAAGGGGCCTCCGGAATGAGCAGTTCTTC,CASSERGLRNEQFF
-,few,TRBJ1-2,TRBV28,TGTGCCAGCAGTTTGGTTCTGGACTCTAACTATGGCTACACCTTC,CASSLVLDSNYGYTF
-,-,TRBJ1-6,TRBV4-2,TGTGCCAGCAGGGCCGGGACGGACAATTCACCCCTCCACTTT,CASRAGTDNSPLHF
TRBD1,-,TRBJ2-3,TRBV28,TGTGCCAGCAGCGCCGGGGACAGGGGGCGCACAGATACGCAGTATTTT,CASSAGDRGRTDTQYF
-,-,TRBJ1-2,TRBV5-1,TGCGCCAGCAGCTTGACAGACACTAACTATGGCTACACCTTC,CASSLTDTNYGYTF
-,-,TRBJ2-5,TRBV6-2/TRBV6-3,TGTGCCAGCAGCGCACAGCGCGGGGCCCAAGAGACCCAGTACTTC,CASSAQRGAQETQYF
TRBD2,few,TRBJ2-1,TRBV2,TGTGCCAGCAGGAGGACTAGCGGAATACAAAATGAGCAGTTCTTC,CASRRTSGIQNEQFF
TRBD2,few,TRBJ2-3,TRBV20-1,TGCAGTGCTGAGGTGGACGGGGGGGTCACAGATACGCAGTATTTT,CSAEVDGGVTDTQYF
-,many,TRBJ1-2,TRBV10-3,TGTGCCATCAGTGAGTCGAGTCAGTTCTATGGCTACACCTTC,CAISESSQFYGYTF
-,few,TRBJ2-3,TRBV12-3/TRBV12-4,TGTGCCAGCAGTCCGGGGAATAGGGGAGATACGCAGTATTTT,CASSPGNRGDTQYF
-,-,TRBJ1-5,TRBV24-1,TGTGCCACCAGTGATTCCAGGTCCAATCAGCCCCAGCATTTT,CATSDSRSNQPQHF
-,-,TRBJ2-7,TRBV6-6,TGTGCCAGCAGTCTTCAACTAGGTATCTACGAGCAGTACTTC,CASSLQLGIYEQYF
TRBD2,few,TRBJ2-1,TRBV27,TGTGCCAGCAGTTGGGGACTAGCGGGGAGGTCGGTACGGAATGAGCAGTTCTTC,CASSWGLAGRSVRNEQFF
TRBD1,few,TRBJ2-5,TRBV5-6,TGTGCCAGCAGCCTACGGACAGGGCCCCAAGAGACCCAGTACTTC,CASSLRTGPQETQYF
-,-,TRBJ2-1,TRBV24-1,TGTGCCACCAGTGAGATTGGCTACTCCCGGGTGGGTGAGCAGTTCTTC,CATSEIGYSRVGEQFF
TRBD1,-,TRBJ2-2,TRBV7-7,TGTGCTAGCAGGCGAGGGACAGGGAACACCGGGGAGCTGTTTTTT,CASRRGTGNTGELFF
-,-,TRBJ2-3,TRBV6-2/TRBV6-3,TGTGCCAGCAGTTACGGGGCAGACACAGATACGCAGTATTTT,CASSYGADTDTQYF
TRBD1,-,TRBJ1-6,TRBV20-1,TGCAGTGCTAGAGTAATGGGGACAGGGGTATCACCCCTCCACTTT,CSARVMGTGVSPLHF
-,-,TRBJ1-2,TRBV9,TGTGCCAGCAGCCCGATGAGTTCAGGGGGCTACACCTTC,CASSPMSSGGYTF
-,few,TRBJ2-7,TRBV20-1,TGCAGTGCCCACATACCCAGTATTAACGAGCAGTACTTC,CSAHIPSINEQYF
-,-,TRBJ2-7,TRBV27,TGTGCCAGCAGTTTGGGGCAGATGTACGAGCAGTACTTC,CASSLGQMYEQYF
-,-,TRBJ2-1,TRBV12-3/TRBV12-4,TGTGCCAGCAGTATAGGACGGGATCCTTCCTACAATGAGCAGTTCTTC,CASSIGRDPSYNEQFF
-,-,TRBJ1-5,TRBV20-1,TGCAGTGCTAGGTTGGGCAGGGATCTAATTAATCAGCCCCAGCATTTT,CSARLGRDLINQPQHF
-,-,TRBJ2-1,TRBV14,TGTGCCAGCAGCCAAGATAGGACGAGGGGAGCGTTCTTC,CASSQDRTRGAFF
-,once,TRBJ1-5,TRBV6-2/TRBV6-3,TGTGCCAGCAGTTACTCGTTGCCAGGGCCTCCCCCTAGCAATCAGCCCCAGCATTTT,CASSYSLPGPPPSNQPQHF